Following are 4 T cell receptor beta chains from one sample sequenced in a study of blood T cells in healthy people across ages. A second PCR, run for roughly 6 to 11 cycles, used a sample-barcoded 5' primer plus a J-beta primer mix. TCRdb re-called the 5' RACE reads through MiXCR, storing one row per CDR3 protein. Among 550,000 to 750,000 distinct CDR3 sequences listed, around 21% were seen once. Sequences were obtained from blood. The source of these receptors is a man between 65 and 85 years old in good health.

The chain uses TRBV24-1 and TRBJ2-5; 8 nucleotides agree with TRBD1. After removal of 3 bases from V and 3 bases from J, the junction contained 5 bases not matched to a gene. This CDR3 has 15 amino acids. Germline assignment: CDR1 KGHDR and CDR2 SFDVKD. The CDR3 region has the DNA TGTGCCACCAGTGATCCGACAGGGGACAAAGAGACCCAGTACTTC. This translates into CATSDPTGDKETQYF.

The chain has TRBV20-1 and TRBJ2-3; D might be TRBD2 (5 bases). The CDR3 consists of 13 residues. CDR1 is DFQATT and CDR2 is SNEGSKA in the germline V gene (reference sequence). V was cut by 0 bases and J by 6 bases, with 10 bases left in between. The CDR3 region is CSARDRGFDTQYF. In DNA, the CDR3 is TGCAGTGCTAGAGATCGGGGTTTTGATACGCAGTATTTT.

This clonotype appeared a few times. This rearrangement joins TRBV7-8 to TRBJ2-5; D possibly corresponds to TRBD1 (5 bases). Germline CDR1 is SGHVS and CDR2 is FQNEAQ. The CDR3 consists of 13 residues. Trimming stripped 2 bases from V and 4 bases from J, with 8 bases between. Here the CDR3 reads CASSLRRAETQYF. The CDR3 coding sequence is TGTGCCAGCAGCTTACGCAGGGCAGAGACCCAGTACTTC.

This clonotype was counted only a few times. This rearrangement joins TRBV14 to TRBJ2-1; 8 nucleotides match TRBD2. With V trimmed by 1 base and J by 2 bases, 7 bases remained unmatched. Germline CDR1 reads SGHDN; CDR2 reads FVKESK. The CDR3 is 17 amino acids. CDR3: CASSQASGTRTYNEQFF. CDR3 coding DNA: TGTGCCAGCAGCCAAGCCTCCGGGACTAGAACCTACAATGAGCAGTTCTTC.